The 22 T cell receptor beta chains in this list originate from one sample, sequenced in a study of Ad26.COV2.S vaccination and SARS-CoV-2 variants. Treatment denoted: over 15 received Ad26.COV2.S at low or high dose, single or two shots; about 5 received placebo; per-sample allocation not given. Day 63 following the first vaccine or placebo injection was when the samples were taken. Here immunoSEQ multiplex PCR was the method, and the copy in TCRdb shows in-frame clones only, minus some. The top ten hold around a tenth of the sample, which has around 300,000 clones, approximately 86% seen once. The sample was peripheral blood, taken in a trial of Ad26.COV2.S vaccine versus placebo. The origin of the receptors is a person aged 18-65 years who received the Ad26.COV2.S COVID-19 vaccine or a placebo.

The chain recombines TRBV12-3 or TRBV12-4 with TRBJ1-6; D unclear. Between the trimmed V and J ends, which lost 5 bases and 6 bases, there was a span of 8 bases. This CDR3 spans 13 amino acids. For the CDR3, the DNA is TGTGCCAGCAGTCCCCCCCTTAATTCACCCCTCCACTTT. It specifies CASSPPLNSPLHF.

The V call is TRBV12-3 or TRBV12-4, the J call TRBJ2-5, with TRBD1 matching over 7 bases. The CDR3 loop spans 12 amino acids. The V and J ends lost 5 bases and 9 bases, in that order; junction bases with no gene match: 6. CDR3 sequence reads: CASSRDSPAQYF. The CDR3 region has the DNA TGTGCCAGCAGTAGGGACAGCCCAGCCCAGTACTTC.

This rearrangement joins TRBV12-3 or TRBV12-4 to TRBJ2-4, with D possibly matching TRBD1 (6 bases). Trimming took off 6 bases at V and 6 bases at J, with 9 bases between the two ends. This CDR3 has 12 residues. Here the CDR3 reads CASSTDRNIQYF. DNA of the CDR3: TGTGCCAGCAGCACGGACAGAAACATTCAGTACTTC.

J is TRBJ1-4 and V is TRBV28; perhaps TRBD1 as D (6 bases). The CDR3 has 16 amino acids. The germline V and J ends were trimmed by 5 bases and 0 bases, with 13 bases remaining between them. CDR1 and CDR2 from the germline V gene are MDHEN and SYDVKM. This CDR3 is CASSPGQPSTNEKLFF. CDR3 DNA sequence: TGTGCCAGCAGTCCCGGACAGCCCTCAACTAATGAAAAACTGTTTTTT.

The chain employs TRBV9 and TRBJ2-7, with a weak D call TRBD2 (5 bases). Germline V gene data show CDR1 as SGDLS and CDR2 as YYNGEE. This CDR3 contains 15 residues. The ends were cut back, 3 bases at V and 7 bases at J, with 20 bases in the middle. The CDR3 region has the DNA TGTGCCAGCAGCGCCCTCAATCTGGGTCCGGGGGAGCAGTACTTC. It yields the protein CASSALNLGPGEQYF.

The CDR3 region has the DNA TGCGCCAGCAGCTTGGCGGACAGCTGGGACACTGAAGCTTTCTTT. Its translation: CASSLADSWDTEAFF. J is TRBJ1-1 and V is TRBV5-1, with D possibly TRBD1 on 6 matching bases. This CDR3 region has 15 residues. Trimming left V 0 bases short and J 3 bases short, with 12 bases between. Germline V gene lookup returns CDR1 SGHRS and CDR2 YFSETQ. The variable domain in full, with the rest retrieved from reference TRBV5-1 and TRBJ1-1, is KAGVTQTPRYLIKTRGQQVTLSCSPISGHRSVSWYQQTPGQGLQFLFEYFSETQRNKGNFPGRFSGRQFSNSRSEMNVSTLELGDSALYLCASSLADSWDTEAFFGQGTRLTVV.

The V gene is TRBV10-3, the J gene TRBJ1-1, with D perhaps TRBD1 (6 bases). V gave up 0 bases and J gave up 0 bases, with 14 bases separating them. CDR1 and CDR2 (germline): ENHRY, SYGVKD. This CDR3 contains 17 residues. The chain's CDR3 is CAISESFSDRVNTEAFF. For the CDR3, the DNA is TGTGCCATCAGTGAGTCATTTTCGGACAGAGTGAACACTGAAGCTTTCTTT.

CDR3 sequence: CASSQASLTEAFF. Written as DNA, the CDR3 is TGTGCCAGCAGCCAAGCCAGCCTCACTGAAGCTTTCTTT. The genes are TRBV3-1 (or the pseudogene TRBV3-2) and TRBJ1-1, with D uncertain. V gave up 1 base and J gave up 4 bases, with 7 bases separating them. The CDR3 sequence is 13 residues long. Germline CDR1 LGHDT, CDR2 YNNKEL (reference sequence).

This rearrangement joins TRBV9 to TRBJ2-1, with 11 bases lining up with TRBD2. The CDR3 consists of 14 residues. Germline trimming cut 4 bases from V and 11 bases from J; bases unmatched to any gene: 8. The germline V gene encodes CDR1 SGDLS and CDR2 YYNGEE. The CDR3 protein is CASSPISSGRQQFF. In DNA, the CDR3 is TGTGCCAGCAGCCCTATCTCTAGCGGGAGGCAGCAGTTCTTC.

The chain links TRBV2 to TRBJ2-1, with D perhaps matching TRBD1 (5 bases). This CDR3 region has 19 residues. The germline V and J ends were trimmed by 7 bases and 0 bases, with 25 bases remaining between them. Germline V gives CDR1 SNHLY, CDR2 FYNNEI. Here the CDR3 DNA reads TGTGCCAGCACCCCTCAGGGCAGGACCAGGGTTAGCTCCTACAATGAGCAGTTCTTC. It yields the protein CASTPQGRTRVSSYNEQFF. The complete variable domain, with remaining parts taken from reference TRBV2 and TRBJ2-1, reads EPEVTQTPSHQVTQMGQEVILRCVPISNHLYFYWYRQILGQKVEFLVSFYNNEISEKSEIFDDQFSVERPDGSNFTLKIRSTKLEDSAMYFCASTPQGRTRVSSYNEQFFGPGTRLTVL.

The J gene is TRBJ2-3, the V gene TRBV27; no definite D call. The CDR3 is made up of 11 amino acids. Trimming removed 3 bases from V and 5 bases from J, with 3 bases in between. The V gene's germline CDR1 is MNHEY and CDR2 SMNVEV (reference sequence). CDR3 sequence (DNA): TGTGCCAGCAGTTTCGGAGATACGCAGTATTTT. Its translation is CASSFGDTQYF.

In this sample, this clone turned up once. This chain uses TRBV5-4 with TRBJ1-2, with unresolved D. This CDR3 comprises 17 residues. Germline assignment: CDR1 SGHNT and CDR2 YYREEE (reference sequence). The V and J ends lost 6 bases and 6 bases respectively, with 27 bases between them. The CDR3 loop reads CASIDWIDRQTVNGYTF. CDR3 DNA sequence: TGTGCCAGCATCGATTGGATAGATCGTCAGACGGTCAATGGCTACACCTTC.

V is TRBV7-2 and J is TRBJ1-6, with 7 bases identical to TRBD1. Germline V gene data show CDR1 as SGHTA and CDR2 as FQGNSA. The CDR3 totals 15 residues. V lost 4 bases to trimming and J lost 9 bases; unmatched junction nucleotides: 9. CDR3 bases: TGTGCCAGCAGCTCTACCGACAGGGCCGGTTCACCCCTCCACTTT. Translation gives CASSSTDRAGSPLHF.

The chain is built from TRBV28 and TRBJ2-7; possible D gene TRBD1, 5 bases. Looked up from germline, CDR1 is MDHEN and CDR2 is SYDVKM. V gave up 4 bases and J gave up 4 bases, with 17 bases separating them. The CDR3 length is 15 residues. The CDR3 coding sequence is TGTGCCAGCAGTTCAAATGGGGCTAGTTCATACGAGCAGTACTTC. This codes for CASSSNGASSYEQYF.

This clone was recorded only once. The chain has TRBV5-1 and TRBJ2-5; no clear D gene. The V gene lost 4 bases and the J gene lost 4 bases, with 11 bases spanning the gap. The CDR3 runs 13 residues. CDR1 and CDR2 from the germline V gene are SGHRS and YFSETQ. The CDR3 sequence is CASSPRPAETQYF. DNA of the CDR3: TGCGCCAGCAGCCCCCGGCCCGCAGAGACCCAGTACTTC.

The J gene is TRBJ2-3, the V gene TRBV7-9; D remains unclear. Trimming cost V 5 bases and J 6 bases, with 9 bases left between them. The CDR3 covers 12 residues. Per germline, CDR1 SEHNR and CDR2 FQNEAQ (reference sequence). CDR3 protein: CASSPLSDTQYF. Here the CDR3 DNA reads TGTGCCAGCAGCCCCCTAAGCGATACGCAGTATTTT.

This chain uses TRBV3-1 (or the pseudogene TRBV3-2) with TRBJ2-1, with TRBD1 as a possible D gene (6 bases). This CDR3 contains 17 residues. The V end lost 0 bases, the J end lost 4 bases, and 16 bases lay between the germline ends. Germline loops: CDR1 LGHDT, CDR2 YNNKEL (reference sequence). The CDR3 coding sequence is TGTGCCAGCAGCCAAGATGTGAGGGTGGGACAATACAATGAGCAGTTCTTC. This gives the protein CASSQDVRVGQYNEQFF.

The V and J genes are TRBV19 and TRBJ1-2, with 9 bases fitting TRBD1. V shed 6 bases and J 9 bases; nucleotides not matched to a gene: 11. The length of the CDR3 is 14 residues. Germline V gene sequence: CDR1 LNHDA, CDR2 SQIVND (reference sequence). The DNA for the CDR3 is TGTGCCAGTAGGCGCCCGGGACAGGGCCCTCGCTACACCTTC. This translates into CASRRPGQGPRYTF.

The chain recombines TRBV9 with TRBJ1-4; 12 bases are a match to TRBD1. The germline V gene encodes CDR1 SGDLS and CDR2 YYNGEE. The CDR3 covers 17 residues. Trimming took 0 bases from V and 8 from J; bases not matched to a gene: 8. In nucleotides, the CDR3 is TGTGCCAGCAGCGTAGGGGACAGGGGGCCCCTAAGAGAAAAACTGTTTTTT. Its translation is CASSVGDRGPLREKLFF.

This chain connects TRBV19 to TRBJ1-5; no firm D call. The V end was cut by 3 bases, the J end by 4 bases, with 10 bases between. The CDR3 has 14 residues. In germline, CDR1 is LNHDA, CDR2 SQIVND (reference sequence). CDR3 DNA: TGTGCCAGTAGTATTCATGGGGAAAATCAGCCCCAGCATTTT. Protein product: CASSIHGENQPQHF.

The genes are TRBV6-4 and TRBJ2-7; either TRBD1 or TRBD2 may fit D (7 bases each). The V and J ends lost 6 bases and 6 bases respectively, with 18 bases between them. The CDR3 consists of 14 residues. Germline assignment: CDR1 MRHNA and CDR2 SNTAGT. The CDR3 DNA follows: TGTGCCAGCAGGACCCAGGGGGGGGGTCGCGAGCAGTACTTC. Protein product: CASRTQGGGREQYF.

J is TRBJ1-5 and V is TRBV4-1; a weak D match, TRBD1 (6 bases). Germline V gives CDR1 MGHRA, CDR2 YSYEKL. This CDR3 is 17 amino acids long. Trimming took off 0 bases at V and 2 bases at J, with 14 bases between the two ends. CDR3 bases: TGCGCCAGCAGCCAAGATCAATGGGGGGCTGGCAATCAGCCCCAGCATTTT. It encodes CASSQDQWGAGNQPQHF.